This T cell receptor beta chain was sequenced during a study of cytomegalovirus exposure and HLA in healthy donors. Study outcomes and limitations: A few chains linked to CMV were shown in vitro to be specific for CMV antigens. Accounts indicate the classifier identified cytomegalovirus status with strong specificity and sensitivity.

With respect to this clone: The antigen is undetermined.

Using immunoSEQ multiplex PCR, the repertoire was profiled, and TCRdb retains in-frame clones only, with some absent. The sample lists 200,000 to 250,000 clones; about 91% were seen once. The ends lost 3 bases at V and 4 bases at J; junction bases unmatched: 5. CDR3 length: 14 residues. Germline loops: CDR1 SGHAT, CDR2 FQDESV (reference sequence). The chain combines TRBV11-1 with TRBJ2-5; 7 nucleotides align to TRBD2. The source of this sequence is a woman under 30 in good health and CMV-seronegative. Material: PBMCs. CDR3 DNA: TGTGCCAGCAGCTTCGGGAGGCGTGGAGAGACCCAGTACTTC. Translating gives CASSFGRRGETQYF.